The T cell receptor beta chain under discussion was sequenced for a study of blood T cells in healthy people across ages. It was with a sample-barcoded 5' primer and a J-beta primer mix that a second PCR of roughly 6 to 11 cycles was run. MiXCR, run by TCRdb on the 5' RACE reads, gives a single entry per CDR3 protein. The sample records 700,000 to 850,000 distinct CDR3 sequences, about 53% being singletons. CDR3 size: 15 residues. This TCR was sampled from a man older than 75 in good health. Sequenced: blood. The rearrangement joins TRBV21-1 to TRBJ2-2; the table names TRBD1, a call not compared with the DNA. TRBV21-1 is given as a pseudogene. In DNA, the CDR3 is TGTGCCAGCAACCACCCGACAGGGGAAGCCGGGGAGCTGTTTTTT. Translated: CASNHPTGEAGELFF.